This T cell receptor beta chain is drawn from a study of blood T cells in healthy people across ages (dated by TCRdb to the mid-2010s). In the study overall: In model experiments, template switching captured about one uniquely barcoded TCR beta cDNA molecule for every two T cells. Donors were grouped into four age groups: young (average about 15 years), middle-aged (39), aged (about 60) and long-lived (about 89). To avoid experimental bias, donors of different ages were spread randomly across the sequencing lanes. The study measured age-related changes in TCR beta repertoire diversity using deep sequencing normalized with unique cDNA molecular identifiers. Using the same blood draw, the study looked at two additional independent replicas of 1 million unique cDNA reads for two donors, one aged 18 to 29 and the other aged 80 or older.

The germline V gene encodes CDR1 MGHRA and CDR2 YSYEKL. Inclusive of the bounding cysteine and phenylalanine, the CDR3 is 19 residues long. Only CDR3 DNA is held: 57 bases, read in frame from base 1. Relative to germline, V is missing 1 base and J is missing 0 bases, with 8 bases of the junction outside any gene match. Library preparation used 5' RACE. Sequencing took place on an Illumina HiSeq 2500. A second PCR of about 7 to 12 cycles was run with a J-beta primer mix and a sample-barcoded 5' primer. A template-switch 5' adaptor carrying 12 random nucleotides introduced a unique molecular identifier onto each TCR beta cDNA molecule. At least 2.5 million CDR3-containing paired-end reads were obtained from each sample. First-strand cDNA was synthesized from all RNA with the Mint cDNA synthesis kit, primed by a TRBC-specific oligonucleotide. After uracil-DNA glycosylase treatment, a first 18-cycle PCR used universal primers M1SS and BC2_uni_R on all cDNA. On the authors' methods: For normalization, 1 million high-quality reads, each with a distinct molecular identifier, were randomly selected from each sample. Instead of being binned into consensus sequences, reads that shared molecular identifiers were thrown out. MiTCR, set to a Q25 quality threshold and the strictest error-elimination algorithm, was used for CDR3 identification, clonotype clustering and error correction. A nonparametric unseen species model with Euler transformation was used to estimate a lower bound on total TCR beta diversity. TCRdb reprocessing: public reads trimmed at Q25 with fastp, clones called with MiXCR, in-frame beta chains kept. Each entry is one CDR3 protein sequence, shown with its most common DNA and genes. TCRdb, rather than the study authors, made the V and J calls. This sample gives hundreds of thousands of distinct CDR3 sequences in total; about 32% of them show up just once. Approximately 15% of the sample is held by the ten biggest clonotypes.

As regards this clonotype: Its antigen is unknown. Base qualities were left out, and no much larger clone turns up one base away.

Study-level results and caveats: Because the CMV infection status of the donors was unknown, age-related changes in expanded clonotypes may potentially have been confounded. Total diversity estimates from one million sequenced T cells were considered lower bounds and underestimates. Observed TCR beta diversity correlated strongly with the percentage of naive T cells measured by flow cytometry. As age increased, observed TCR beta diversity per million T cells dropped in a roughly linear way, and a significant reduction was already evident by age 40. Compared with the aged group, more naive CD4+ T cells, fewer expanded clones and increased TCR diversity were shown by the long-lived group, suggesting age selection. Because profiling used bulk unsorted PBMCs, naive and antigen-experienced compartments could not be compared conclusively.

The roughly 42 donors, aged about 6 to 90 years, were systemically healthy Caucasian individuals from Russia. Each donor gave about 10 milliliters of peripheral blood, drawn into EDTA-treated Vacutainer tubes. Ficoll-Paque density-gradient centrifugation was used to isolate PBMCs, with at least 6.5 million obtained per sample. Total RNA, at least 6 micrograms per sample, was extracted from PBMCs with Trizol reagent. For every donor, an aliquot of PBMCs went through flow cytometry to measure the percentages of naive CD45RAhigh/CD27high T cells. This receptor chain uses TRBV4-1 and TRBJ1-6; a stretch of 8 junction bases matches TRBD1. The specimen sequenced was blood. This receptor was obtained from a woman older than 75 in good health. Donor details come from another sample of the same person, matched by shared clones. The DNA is TGCGCCAGCAGCCAAGCCTTGGACAGGGCGAGCTCCTATAATTCACCCCTCCACTTT. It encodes CASSQALDRASSYNSPLHF.